The following is a T cell receptor (beta chain) sequence with its context. Rectal tissue came from one to two pinch biopsies taken at colonoscopy. This sample is part of a study of pediatric ulcerative colitis. The assay was immunoSEQ multiplex PCR, and TCRdb's table has in-frame clones only and misses some. The sample carries 18,000 or so clones, roughly 74% recorded once. This CDR3 has 14 residues. CDR1 and CDR2 (germline): KGHSH, LQKENI. The V gene lost 3 bases and the J gene lost 5 bases, with 13 bases spanning the gap. Sequencing was carried out using gut tissue. This chain uses TRBV18 with TRBJ1-2, with no clear D. This TCR came from a boy aged 5-17 years with moderate ulcerative colitis. The CDR3 nucleotides read TGTGCCAGCTCACCCGTCGGCGATTCGTATGGCTACACCTTC. This sequence encodes CASSPVGDSYGYTF.